The clone carrying this TCR beta chain was seen repeatedly, ten times or more. The data were taken from a study of T cells of healthy individuals. TCRdb re-analysed the 5' RACE reads in MiXCR, keeping a single row per CDR3 protein. The data hold about 82,000 distinct CDR3 sequences, with approximately 4.8% observed a single time. Germline trimming cut 3 bases from V and 7 bases from J; bases unmatched to any gene: 4. This CDR3 comprises 14 residues. The germline V gene has CDR1 MNHEY and CDR2 SMNVEV (reference sequence). V is TRBV27 and J is TRBJ1-5; 9 positions match TRBD1. The sequence was obtained from a female donor in good health. The CDR3 DNA reads TGTGCCAGCAGTTTGGACAGGGGATGGCAGCCCCAGCATTTT. The encoded protein is CASSLDRGWQPQHF.